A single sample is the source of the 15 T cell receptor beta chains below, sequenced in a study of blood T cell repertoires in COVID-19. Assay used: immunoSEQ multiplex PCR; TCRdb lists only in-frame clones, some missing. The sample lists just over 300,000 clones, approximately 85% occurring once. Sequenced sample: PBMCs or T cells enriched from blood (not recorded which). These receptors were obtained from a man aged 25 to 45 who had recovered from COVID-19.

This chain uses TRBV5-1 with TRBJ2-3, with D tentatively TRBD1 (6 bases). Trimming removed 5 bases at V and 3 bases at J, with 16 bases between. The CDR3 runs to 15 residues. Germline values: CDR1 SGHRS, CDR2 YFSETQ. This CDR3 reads CASRPTGSGTDTQYF. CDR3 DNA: TGCGCCAGCAGACCTACAGGGAGTGGGACAGATACGCAGTATTTT.

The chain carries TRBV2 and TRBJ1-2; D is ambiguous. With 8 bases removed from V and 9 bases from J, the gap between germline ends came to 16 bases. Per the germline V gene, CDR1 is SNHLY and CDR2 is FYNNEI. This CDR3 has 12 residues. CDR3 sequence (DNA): TGTGCCAGCTATCCGGAGGTATTGAGCTACACCTTC. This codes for CASYPEVLSYTF.

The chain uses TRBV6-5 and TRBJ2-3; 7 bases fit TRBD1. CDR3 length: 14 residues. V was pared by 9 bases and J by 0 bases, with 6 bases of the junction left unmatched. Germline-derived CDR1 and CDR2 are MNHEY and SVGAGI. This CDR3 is CASFTGESTDTQYF. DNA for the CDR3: TGTGCCAGTTTTACAGGGGAGAGCACAGATACGCAGTATTTT.

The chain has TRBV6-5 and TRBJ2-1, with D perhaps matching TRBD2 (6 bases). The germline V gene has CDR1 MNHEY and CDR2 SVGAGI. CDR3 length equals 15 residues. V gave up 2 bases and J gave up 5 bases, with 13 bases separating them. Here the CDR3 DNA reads TGTGCCAGCAGTTACGAACTAGCATACGACAATGAGCAGTTCTTC. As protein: CASSYELAYDNEQFF.

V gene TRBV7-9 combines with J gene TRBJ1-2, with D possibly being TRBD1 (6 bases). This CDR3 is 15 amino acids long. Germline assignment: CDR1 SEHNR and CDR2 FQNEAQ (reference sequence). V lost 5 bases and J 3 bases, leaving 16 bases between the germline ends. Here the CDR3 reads CASSVTRQEYYGYTF. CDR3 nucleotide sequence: TGTGCCAGCAGCGTGACCCGACAGGAGTACTATGGCTACACCTTC. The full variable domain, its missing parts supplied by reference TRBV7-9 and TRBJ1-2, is DTGVSQNPRHKITKRGQNVTFRCDPISEHNRLYWYRQTLGQGPEFLTYFQNEAQLEKSRLLSDRFSAERPKGSFSTLEIQRTEQGDSAMYLCASSVTRQEYYGYTFGSGTRLTVV.

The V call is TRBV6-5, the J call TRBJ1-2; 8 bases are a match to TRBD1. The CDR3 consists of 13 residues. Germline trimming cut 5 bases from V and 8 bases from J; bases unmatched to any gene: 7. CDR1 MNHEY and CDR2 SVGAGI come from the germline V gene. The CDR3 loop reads CASSLRQGTGYTF. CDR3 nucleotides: TGTGCCAGCAGTCTCAGACAGGGGACCGGCTACACCTTC.

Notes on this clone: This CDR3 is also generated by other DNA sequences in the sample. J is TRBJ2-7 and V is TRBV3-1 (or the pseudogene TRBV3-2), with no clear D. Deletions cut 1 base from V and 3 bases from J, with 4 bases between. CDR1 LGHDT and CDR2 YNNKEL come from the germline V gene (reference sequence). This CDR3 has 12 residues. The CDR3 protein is CASSQAGYEQYF. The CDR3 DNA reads TGTGCCAGCAGCCAAGCGGGCTACGAGCAGTACTTC.

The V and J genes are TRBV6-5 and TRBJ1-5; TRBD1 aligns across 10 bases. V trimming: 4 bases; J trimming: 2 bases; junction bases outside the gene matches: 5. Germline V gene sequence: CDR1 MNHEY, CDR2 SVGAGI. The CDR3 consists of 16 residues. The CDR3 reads CASSFSGTGGNQPQHF. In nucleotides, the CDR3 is TGTGCCAGCAGTTTTTCCGGGACAGGGGGCAATCAGCCCCAGCATTTT.

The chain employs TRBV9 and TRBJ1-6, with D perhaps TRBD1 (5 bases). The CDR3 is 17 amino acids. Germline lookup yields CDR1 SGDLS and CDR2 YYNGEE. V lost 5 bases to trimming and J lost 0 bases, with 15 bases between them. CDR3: CASSALGASSYNSPLHF. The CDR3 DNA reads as TGTGCCAGCAGTGCCCTTGGGGCTAGCTCCTATAATTCACCCCTCCACTTT.

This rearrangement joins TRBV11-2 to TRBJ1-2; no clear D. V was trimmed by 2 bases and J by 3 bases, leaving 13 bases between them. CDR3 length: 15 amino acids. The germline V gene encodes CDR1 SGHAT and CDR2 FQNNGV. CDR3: CASSLSLDLDYGYTF. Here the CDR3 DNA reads TGTGCCAGCAGCTTAAGCCTGGACTTAGACTATGGCTACACCTTC. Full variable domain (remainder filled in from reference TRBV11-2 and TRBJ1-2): EAGVAQSPRYKIIEKRQSVAFWCNPISGHATLYWYQQILGQGPKLLIQFQNNGVVDDSQLPKDRFSAERLKGVDSTLKIQPAKLEDSAVYLCASSLSLDLDYGYTFGSGTRLTVV.

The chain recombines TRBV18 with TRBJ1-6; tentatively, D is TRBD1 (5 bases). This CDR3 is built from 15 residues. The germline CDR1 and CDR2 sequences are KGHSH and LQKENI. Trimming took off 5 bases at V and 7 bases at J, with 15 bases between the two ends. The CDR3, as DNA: TGTGCCAGCTCAAAGGGGAACGTTTTGAATTCACCCCTCCACTTT. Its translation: CASSKGNVLNSPLHF.

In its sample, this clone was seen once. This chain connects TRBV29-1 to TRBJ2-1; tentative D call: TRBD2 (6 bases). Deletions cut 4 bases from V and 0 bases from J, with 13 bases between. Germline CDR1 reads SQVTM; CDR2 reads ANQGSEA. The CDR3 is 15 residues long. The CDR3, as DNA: TGCAGCGTTGCAGGAGGGACCAGCTCCTACAATGAGCAGTTCTTC. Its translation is CSVAGGTSSYNEQFF.

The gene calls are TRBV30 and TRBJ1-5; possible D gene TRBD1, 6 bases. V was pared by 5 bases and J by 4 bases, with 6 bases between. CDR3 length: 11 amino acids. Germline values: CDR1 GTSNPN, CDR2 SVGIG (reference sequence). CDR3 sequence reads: CAWGQNQPQHF. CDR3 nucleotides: TGTGCCTGGGGACAGAATCAGCCCCAGCATTTT.

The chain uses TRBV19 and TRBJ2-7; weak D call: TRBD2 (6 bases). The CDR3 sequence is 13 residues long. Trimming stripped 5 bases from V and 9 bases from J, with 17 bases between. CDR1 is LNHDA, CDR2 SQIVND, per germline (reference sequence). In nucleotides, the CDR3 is TGTGCCAGTAGTCCTTTTTTTGGGGGACTGCAGTACTTC. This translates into CASSPFFGGLQYF. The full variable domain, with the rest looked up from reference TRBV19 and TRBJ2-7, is DGGITQSPKYLFRKEGQNVTLSCEQNLNHDAMYWYRQDPGQGLRLIYYSQIVNDFQKGDIAEGYSVSREKKESFPLTVTSAQKNPTAFYLCASSPFFGGLQYFGPGTRLTVT.

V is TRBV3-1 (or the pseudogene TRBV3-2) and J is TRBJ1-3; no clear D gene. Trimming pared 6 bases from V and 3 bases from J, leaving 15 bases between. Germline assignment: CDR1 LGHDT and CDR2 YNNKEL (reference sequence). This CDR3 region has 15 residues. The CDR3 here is CASSLPSGFGNTIYF. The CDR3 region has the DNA TGTGCCAGCAGTCTCCCGTCCGGGTTTGGAAACACCATATATTTT.